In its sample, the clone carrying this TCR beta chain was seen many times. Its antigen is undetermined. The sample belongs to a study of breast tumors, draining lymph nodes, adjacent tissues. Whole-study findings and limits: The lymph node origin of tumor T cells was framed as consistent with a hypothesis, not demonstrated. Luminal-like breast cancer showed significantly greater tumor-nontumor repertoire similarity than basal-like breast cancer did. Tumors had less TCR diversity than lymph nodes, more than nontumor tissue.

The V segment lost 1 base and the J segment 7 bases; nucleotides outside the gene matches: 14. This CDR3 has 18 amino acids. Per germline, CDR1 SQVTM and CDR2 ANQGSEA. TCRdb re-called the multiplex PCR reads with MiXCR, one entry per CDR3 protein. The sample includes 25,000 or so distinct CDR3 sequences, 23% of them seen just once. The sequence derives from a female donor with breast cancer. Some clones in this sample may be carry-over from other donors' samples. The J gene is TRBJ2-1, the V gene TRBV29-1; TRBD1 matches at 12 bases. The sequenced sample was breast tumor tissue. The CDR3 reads CSVEGSDMGQGARNEQFF. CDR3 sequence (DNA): TGCAGCGTTGAAGGTTCGGATATGGGACAGGGGGCTCGAAATGAGCAGTTCTTC.